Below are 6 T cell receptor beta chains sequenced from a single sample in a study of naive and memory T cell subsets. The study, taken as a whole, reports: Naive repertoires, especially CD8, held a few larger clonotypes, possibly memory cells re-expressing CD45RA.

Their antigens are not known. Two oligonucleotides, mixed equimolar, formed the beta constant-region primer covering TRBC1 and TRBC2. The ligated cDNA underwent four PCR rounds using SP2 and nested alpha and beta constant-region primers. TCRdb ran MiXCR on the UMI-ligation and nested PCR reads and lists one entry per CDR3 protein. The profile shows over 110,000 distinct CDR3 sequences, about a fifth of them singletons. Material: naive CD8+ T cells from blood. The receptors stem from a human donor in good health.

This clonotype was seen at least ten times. The CDR3 nucleotides are TGTGCCAGCAGCCCTCCGGGACTAGCGAACTCCTACGAGCAGTACTTC. It encodes CASSPPGLANSYEQYF. The V gene is TRBV7-8, the J gene TRBJ2-7; the match to TRBD2 covers 10 bases. Unmatched junction bases numbered 7, after V lost 5 bases and J lost 0 bases. Germline values: CDR1 SGHVS, CDR2 FQNEAQ. The CDR3 sequence is 16 residues long.

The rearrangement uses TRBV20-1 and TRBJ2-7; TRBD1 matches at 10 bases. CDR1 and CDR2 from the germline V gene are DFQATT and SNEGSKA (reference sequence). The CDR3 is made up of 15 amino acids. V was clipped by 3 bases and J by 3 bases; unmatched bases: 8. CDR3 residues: CSASGARDRGYEQYF. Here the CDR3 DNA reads TGCAGTGCTAGCGGGGCAAGGGACAGGGGCTACGAGCAGTACTTC.

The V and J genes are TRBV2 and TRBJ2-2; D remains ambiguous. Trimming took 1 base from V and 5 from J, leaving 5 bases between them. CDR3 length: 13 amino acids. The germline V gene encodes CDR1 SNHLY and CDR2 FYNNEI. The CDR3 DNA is TGTGCCAGCAGTGAAGGCTGGACCGGGGAGCTGTTTTTT. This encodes CASSEGWTGELFF.

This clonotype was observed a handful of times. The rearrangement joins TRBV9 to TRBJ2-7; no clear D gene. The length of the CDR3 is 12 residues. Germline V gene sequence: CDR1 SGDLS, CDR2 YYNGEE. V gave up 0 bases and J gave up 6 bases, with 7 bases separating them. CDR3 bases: TGTGCCAGCAGCGTAGGAATGGGCGAGCAGTACTTC. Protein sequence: CASSVGMGEQYF.

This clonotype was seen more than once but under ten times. Here the CDR3 reads CASSRPSQESGANVLTF. The DNA of the CDR3 is TGTGCCAGCAGTCGCCCTTCTCAGGAATCTGGGGCCAACGTCCTGACTTTC. The chain combines TRBV25-1 with TRBJ2-6; D is ambiguous. The CDR3 is 17 residues long. The germline V gene encodes CDR1 MGHDK and CDR2 SYGVNS. The V end was cut by 5 bases, the J end by 1 base, with 15 bases between. Full variable domain (rest looked up from reference TRBV25-1 and TRBJ2-6): EADIYQTPRYLVIGTGKKITLECSQTMGHDKMYWYQQDPGMELHLIHYSYGVNSTEKGDLSSESTVSRIRTEHFPLTLESARPSHTSQYLCASSRPSQESGANVLTFGAGSRLTVL.

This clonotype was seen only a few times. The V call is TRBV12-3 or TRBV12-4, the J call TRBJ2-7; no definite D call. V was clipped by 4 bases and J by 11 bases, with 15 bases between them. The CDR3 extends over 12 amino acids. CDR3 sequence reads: CASSSRSEVEYF. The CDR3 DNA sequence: TGTGCCAGCAGTTCTCGAAGTGAGGTGGAGTACTTC.